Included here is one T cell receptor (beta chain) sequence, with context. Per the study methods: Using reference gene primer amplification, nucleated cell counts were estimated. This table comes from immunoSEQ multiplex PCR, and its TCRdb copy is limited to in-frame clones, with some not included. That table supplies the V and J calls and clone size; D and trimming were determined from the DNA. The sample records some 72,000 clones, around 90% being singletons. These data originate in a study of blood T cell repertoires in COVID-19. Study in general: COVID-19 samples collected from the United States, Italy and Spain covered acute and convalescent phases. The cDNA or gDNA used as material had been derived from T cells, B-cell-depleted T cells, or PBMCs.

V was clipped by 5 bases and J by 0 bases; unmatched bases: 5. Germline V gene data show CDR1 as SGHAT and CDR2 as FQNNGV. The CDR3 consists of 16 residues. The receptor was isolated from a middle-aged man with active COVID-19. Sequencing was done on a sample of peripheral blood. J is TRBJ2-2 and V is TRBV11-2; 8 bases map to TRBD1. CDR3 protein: CASSPRQGSNTGELFF. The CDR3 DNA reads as TGTGCCAGCAGCCCACGACAGGGGTCGAACACCGGGGAGCTGTTTTTT.